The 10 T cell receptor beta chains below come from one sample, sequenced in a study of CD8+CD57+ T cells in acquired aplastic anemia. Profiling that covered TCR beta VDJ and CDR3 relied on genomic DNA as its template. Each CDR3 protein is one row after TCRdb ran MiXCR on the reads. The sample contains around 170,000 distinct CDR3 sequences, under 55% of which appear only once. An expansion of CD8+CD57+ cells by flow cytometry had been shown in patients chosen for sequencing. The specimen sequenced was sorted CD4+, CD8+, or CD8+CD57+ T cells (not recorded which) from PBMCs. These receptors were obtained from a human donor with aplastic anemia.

CDR3 amino acids: CASTSRTDTQYF. The CDR3 DNA sequence: TGTGCCAGCACCTCCCGCACAGATACGCAGTATTTT. The V call is TRBV13, the J call TRBJ2-3; D is uncertain. V shed 7 bases and J shed 1 base, with 6 bases lying between them. The CDR3 totals 12 residues. Germline-derived CDR1 and CDR2 are PRHDT and FYEKMQ (reference sequence). Looking up the rest from reference TRBV13 and TRBJ2-3 gives the full variable domain: AAGVIQSPRHLIKEKRETATLKCYPIPRHDTVYWYQQGPGQDPQFLISFYEKMQSDKGSIPDRFSAQQFSDYHSELNMSSLELGDSALYFCASTSRTDTQYFGPGTRLTVL.

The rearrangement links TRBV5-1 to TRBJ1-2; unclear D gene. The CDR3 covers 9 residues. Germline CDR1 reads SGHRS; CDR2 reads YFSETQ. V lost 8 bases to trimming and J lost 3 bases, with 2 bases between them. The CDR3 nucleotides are TGCGCCAGTTACTATGGCTACACCTTC. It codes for CASYYGYTF.

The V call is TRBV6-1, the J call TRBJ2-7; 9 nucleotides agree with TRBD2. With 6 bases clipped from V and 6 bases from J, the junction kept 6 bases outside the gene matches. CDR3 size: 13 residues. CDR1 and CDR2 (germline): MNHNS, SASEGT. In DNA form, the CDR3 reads TGTGCCAGCAGATCCAGCGGGAGGCTCGAGCAGTACTTC. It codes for CASRSSGRLEQYF.

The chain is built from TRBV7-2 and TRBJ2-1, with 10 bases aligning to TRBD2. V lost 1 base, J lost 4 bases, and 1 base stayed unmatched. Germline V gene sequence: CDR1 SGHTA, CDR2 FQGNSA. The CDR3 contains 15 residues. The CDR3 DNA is TGTGCCAGCAGCTTAGGAGCGGGGGGGTACAATGAGCAGTTCTTC. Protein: CASSLGAGGYNEQFF.

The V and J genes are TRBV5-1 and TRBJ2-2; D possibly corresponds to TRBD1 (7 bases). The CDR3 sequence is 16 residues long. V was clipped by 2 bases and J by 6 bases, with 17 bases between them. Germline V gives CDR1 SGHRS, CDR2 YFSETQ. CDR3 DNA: TGCGCCAGCAGCTTCGCGGGACAGTCGTTTTCCGGGGAGCTGTTTTTT. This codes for CASSFAGQSFSGELFF.

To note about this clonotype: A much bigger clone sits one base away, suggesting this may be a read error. CDR3 bases: TGTGCCAGCAGTTTTGGCAAGAACAATCAGCCCCAGCATTTT. This codes for CASSFGKNNQPQHF. The chain links TRBV12-3 or TRBV12-4 to TRBJ1-5; D ambiguous. V was trimmed by 3 bases and J by 3 bases, leaving 9 bases between them. The CDR3 covers 14 residues.

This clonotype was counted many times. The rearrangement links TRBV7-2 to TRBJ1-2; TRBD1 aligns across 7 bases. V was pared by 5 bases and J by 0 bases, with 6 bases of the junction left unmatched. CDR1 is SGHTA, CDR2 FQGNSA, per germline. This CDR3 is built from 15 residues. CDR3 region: CASSGPDRANYGYTF. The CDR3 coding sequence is TGTGCCAGCAGCGGACCCGACAGGGCTAACTATGGCTACACCTTC.

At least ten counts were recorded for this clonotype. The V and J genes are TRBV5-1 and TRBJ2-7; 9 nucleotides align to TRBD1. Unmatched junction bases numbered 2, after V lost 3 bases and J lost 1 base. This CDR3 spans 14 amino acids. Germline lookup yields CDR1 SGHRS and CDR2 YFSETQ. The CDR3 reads CASSSTGGSYEQYF. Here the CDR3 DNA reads TGCGCCAGCAGCTCGACAGGGGGATCCTACGAGCAGTACTTC.

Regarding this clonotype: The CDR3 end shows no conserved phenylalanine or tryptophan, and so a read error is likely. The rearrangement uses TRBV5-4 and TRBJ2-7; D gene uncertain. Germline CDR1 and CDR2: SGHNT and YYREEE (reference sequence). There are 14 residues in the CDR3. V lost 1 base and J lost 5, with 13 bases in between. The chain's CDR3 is CASSLSRSPDEQYL. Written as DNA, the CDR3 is TGTGCCAGCAGCTTGTCGAGGTCACCCGACGAGCAGTACCTC.

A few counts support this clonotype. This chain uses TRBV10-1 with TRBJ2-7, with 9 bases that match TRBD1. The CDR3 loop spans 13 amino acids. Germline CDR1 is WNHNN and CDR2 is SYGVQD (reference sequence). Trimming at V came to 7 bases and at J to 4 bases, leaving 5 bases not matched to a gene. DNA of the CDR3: TGCGCCAGCAACGGACAGGGGAGATACGAGCAGTACTTC. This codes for CASNGQGRYEQYF.